This T cell receptor beta chain was sequenced during a study of cytomegalovirus exposure and HLA in healthy donors. The CDR3 runs 16 residues. The germline gives CDR1 SGHKS, CDR2 YYEKEE (reference sequence). Trimming shortened V by 3 bases and J by 3 bases, and 17 bases separated the two germline ends. The study's findings and limits: Earlier analysis found most TCR beta V segments productive about 87% or about 30% of the time. Later work found that TCR association rates differed between HLA loci; DRB1 had the most and HLA-C the fewest. Sequencing likely generated an artifact that appeared as a cluster of highly shared sequence variants.

In the case of this clone: Its specificity is unknown.

Amplification used 60 Vbeta primers and 13 Jbeta primers. Per the original data handling: In a later analysis, about 12 million of some 80 million unique beta chains occurred in at least two donors. TCRdb's table, derived via immunoSEQ multiplex PCR, lists solely in-frame clones and lacks some. V and J calls and clone size come straight from that table; D and trimming were deduced from the DNA. The data hold 200,000 or so clones, with about 79% observed a single time. This sequence was found in a boy younger than 10 in good health and CMV-seronegative. The rearrangement uses TRBV5-5 and TRBJ2-3, with D tentatively TRBD2 (7 bases). Sequencing was done on a sample of PBMCs. The CDR3 DNA is TGTGCCAGCAGCTCGGAGGGGGGGGCTAGGACAGATACGCAGTATTTT. Protein sequence: CASSSEGGARTDTQYF.